This T cell receptor beta chain was obtained from a study of T cell clonality in common variable immunodeficiency. Assay used: immunoSEQ multiplex PCR; TCRdb lists only in-frame clones, some missing. The sample includes some 2,500 clones, none of them occurring once. At least ten counts were recorded for this clone. Antigen specificity is unknown. The read halts 3 residues ahead of the CDR3 end, with the missing end drawn from the germline J gene. Study-wide points: In common variable immunodeficiency, TCR beta chains reportedly carried fewer deletions and N-nucleotide insertions.

With 5 bases removed from V and 0 bases from J, the gap between germline ends came to 5 bases. The germline gives CDR1 DFQATT, CDR2 SNEGSKA (reference sequence). The CDR3 sequence is 12 residues long. This rearrangement joins TRBV20-1 to TRBJ1-5; D gene ambiguous. Sequencing was performed on peripheral blood mononuclear cells. The sequence was obtained from a human donor with common variable immunodeficiency. Here the CDR3 reads CSALGSNQPQHF. The covered CDR3 bases are TGCAGTGCTCTCGGTAGCAATCAGCCC.